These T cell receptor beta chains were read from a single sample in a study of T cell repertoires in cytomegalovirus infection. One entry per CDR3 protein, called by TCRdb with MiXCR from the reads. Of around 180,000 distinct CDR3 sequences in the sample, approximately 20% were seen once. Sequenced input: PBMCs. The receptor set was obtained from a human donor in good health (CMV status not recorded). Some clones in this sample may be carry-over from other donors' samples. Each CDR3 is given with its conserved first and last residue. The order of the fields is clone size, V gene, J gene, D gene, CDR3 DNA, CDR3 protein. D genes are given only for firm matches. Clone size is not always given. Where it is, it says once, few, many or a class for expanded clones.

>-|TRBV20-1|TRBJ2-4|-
TGCAGTGCTACCCCTGACGGCGGTTCCGCTAGGGACAAAAACATTCAGTACTTC
CSATPDGGSARDKNIQYF
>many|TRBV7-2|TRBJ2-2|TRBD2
TGTGCCAGCAGGTTGGATCTAGCGGGATCTCAGCGGGAGCTGTTTTTT
CASRLDLAGSQRELFF
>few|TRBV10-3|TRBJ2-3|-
TGTGCCATCAGTGAGCCCCACGGGGCCGGAGATACGCAGTATTTT
CAISEPHGAGDTQYF
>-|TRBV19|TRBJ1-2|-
TGTGCCAGTAGTATTGGAAGGGACACTGGCTACACCTTC
CASSIGRDTGYTF
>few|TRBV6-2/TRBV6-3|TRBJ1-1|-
TGTGCCAGCAGTTACCCCGACACCTTGGGGACTGAAGCTTTCTTT
CASSYPDTLGTEAFF
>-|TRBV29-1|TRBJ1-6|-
TGCAGCGTTGAAAATCCCATCCCAGATTACTATAATTCACCCCTCCACTTT
CSVENPIPDYYNSPLHF
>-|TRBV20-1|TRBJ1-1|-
TGCAGTGCTAGCCGGACGGCGGACACTGAAGCTTTCTTT
CSASRTADTEAFF
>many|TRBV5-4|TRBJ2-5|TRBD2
TGTGCCAGCAGCTGGACTAGCGGAAGCCAAGAGACCCAGTACTTC
CASSWTSGSQETQYF
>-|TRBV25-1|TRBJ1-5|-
TGTGCCAGCAGCCAGTATAGCAATCAGCCCCAGCATTTT
CASSQYSNQPQHF
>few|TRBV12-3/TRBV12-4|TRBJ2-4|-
TGTGCCAGCAGCCCCCTTGGAGCCAGAAACATTCAGTACTTC
CASSPLGARNIQYF
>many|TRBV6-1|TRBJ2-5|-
TGTGCCAGCGGACCCACCCAGGGGTGGGAGACCCAGTACTTC
CASGPTQGWETQYF
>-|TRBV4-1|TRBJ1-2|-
TGCGCCAGCAGCCGAGCTACAGGGAACAACTATGGCTACACCTTC
CASSRATGNNYGYTF
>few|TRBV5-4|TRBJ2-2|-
TGTGCCAGCAGCTTGAATACGGACTCCGGGGAGCTGTTTTTT
CASSLNTDSGELFF
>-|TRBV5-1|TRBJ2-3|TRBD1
TGCGCCAGCAGCCTGGGACAGGGTGACTTAGATACGCAGTATTTT
CASSLGQGDLDTQYF
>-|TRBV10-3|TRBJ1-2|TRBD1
TGTGCCACAGAAAGACAGGGCCTGGGGTATGGCTACACCTTC
CATERQGLGYGYTF
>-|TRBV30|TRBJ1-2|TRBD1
TGTGCCTGGAGTGGCACAGGGGGCCCAGACTATGGCTACACCTTC
CAWSGTGGPDYGYTF
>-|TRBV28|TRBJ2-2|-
TGTGCCAGCACCGAGCTGCGCCGAGTCGGGGAGCTGTTTTTT
CASTELRRVGELFF
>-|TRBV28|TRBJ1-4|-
TGTGCCAGCAGTTTAAACCCCGGGGGGAAACTGTTTTTT
CASSLNPGGKLFF
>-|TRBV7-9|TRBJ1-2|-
TGTGCCAGCAGTCCACCCGGGAACAGAGTGCTCTATGGCTACACCTTC
CASSPPGNRVLYGYTF
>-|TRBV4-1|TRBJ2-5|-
TGCGCCAGCAGCCAAGAGATAAGCGGTGGATACCAAGAGACCCAGTACTTC
CASSQEISGGYQETQYF
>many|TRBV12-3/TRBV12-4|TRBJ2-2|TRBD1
TGTGCCAGCAGTATTCGATCGGGACAGGCAAACGGGGAGCTGTTTTTT
CASSIRSGQANGELFF
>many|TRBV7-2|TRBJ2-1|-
TGTGCCAGCAGCTTAGTAGCAGGGGGAGGCTACAATGAGCAGTTCTTC
CASSLVAGGGYNEQFF
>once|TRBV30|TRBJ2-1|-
TGTGCCTGGAGTGTAAGTAAGGGTCGCGAGCAGTTCTTC
CAWSVSKGREQFF
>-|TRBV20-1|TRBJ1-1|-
TGCAGTGCTAGAGATCTGAGGGAGGGAGCTTTCTTT
CSARDLREGAFF
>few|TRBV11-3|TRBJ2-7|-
TGTGCCAGCAGCTTAGATATGGACGGAACCTACGAGCAGTACTTC
CASSLDMDGTYEQYF
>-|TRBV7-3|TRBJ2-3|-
TGTGCCAGCAGCCCCTCGTTGAGCACAGATACGCAGTATTTT
CASSPSLSTDTQYF
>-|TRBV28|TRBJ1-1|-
TGTGCCAGCACAGGGAGAACTGAAGCTTTCTTT
CASTGRTEAFF
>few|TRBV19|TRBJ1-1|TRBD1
TGTGCCAGTAGTTCCCGGACAGGGAGAAACCTGATAGACACTGAAGCTTTCTTT
CASSSRTGRNLIDTEAFF
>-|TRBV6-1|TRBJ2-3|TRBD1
TGTGCCAGCAGTTACGAAGGGGGCATGCAGTATTTT
CASSYEGGMQYF
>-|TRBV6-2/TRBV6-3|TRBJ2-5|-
TGTGCCAGCAGTTACTCGTCCAGGGAGGTGGAGACCCAGTACTTC
CASSYSSREVETQYF
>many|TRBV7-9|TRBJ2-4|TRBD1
TGTGCCAGCAGCCACCCTCTCCCGGGACAGGGAAACATTCAGTACTTC
CASSHPLPGQGNIQYF
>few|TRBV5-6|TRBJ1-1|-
TGTGCCAGCAGCTTGTGGCCTACCGACGACACTGAAGCTTTCTTT
CASSLWPTDDTEAFF
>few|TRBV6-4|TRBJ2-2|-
TGTGCCAGCAGTGACCTAAGCGCCGGGGAGCTGTTTTTT
CASSDLSAGELFF
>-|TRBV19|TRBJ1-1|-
TGTGCCAGTAGTATAAGTCGGACAGCGCCTGAAGCTTTCTTT
CASSISRTAPEAFF
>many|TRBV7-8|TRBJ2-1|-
TGTGCCAGCAGCTTGGTGGGGGACGAGCAGTTCTTC
CASSLVGDEQFF
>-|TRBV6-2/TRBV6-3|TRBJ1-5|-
TGTGCCAGCAGTACCGAGAGGAATCAGCCCCAGCATTTT
CASSTERNQPQHF
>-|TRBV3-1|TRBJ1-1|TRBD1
TGTGCCAGCAGCGGGACAGTTGAAGCTTTCTTT
CASSGTVEAFF
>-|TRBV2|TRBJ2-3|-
TGTGCCAGCAGTGAAAAGGGGGGCGGCCCCACAGATACGCAGTATTTT
CASSEKGGGPTDTQYF
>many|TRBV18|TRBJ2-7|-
TGTGCCAGCTCACCAAGTCGGGGCGGGATAAACGAGCAGTACTTC
CASSPSRGGINEQYF
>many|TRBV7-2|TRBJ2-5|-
TGTGCCAGCAGCTTAAACCAGCTGGACTTGGAAGAGACCCAGTACTTC
CASSLNQLDLEETQYF
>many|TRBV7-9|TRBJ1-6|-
TGTGCCAGCACCATCGGGGACTCACCCCTCCACTTT
CASTIGDSPLHF
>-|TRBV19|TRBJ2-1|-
TGTGCCAGTAGCTTCGGAGGGGGCAATGAGCAGTTCTTC
CASSFGGGNEQFF
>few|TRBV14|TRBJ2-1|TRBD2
TGTGCCAGCAGCCTTAGCGGGAGGGCCAACGCTGAGCAGTTCTTC
CASSLSGRANAEQFF
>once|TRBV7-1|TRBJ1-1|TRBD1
TGTGCCGGCAGCTGGGACAGCGCGATGAACACTGAAGCTTTCTTT
CAGSWDSAMNTEAFF
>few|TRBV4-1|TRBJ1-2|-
TGCGCCAGCAGCCAAGATCTCTCCTCGCCCAGGGTGCCTTATGGCTACACCTTC
CASSQDLSSPRVPYGYTF
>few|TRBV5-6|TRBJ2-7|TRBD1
TGTGCGAGCGGGGACAGGGTCGATTACGAGCAGTACTTC
CASGDRVDYEQYF
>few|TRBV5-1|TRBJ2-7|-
TGCGCCAGCAGCGCCACCGGGAGCTCCTACGAGCAGTACTTC
CASSATGSSYEQYF
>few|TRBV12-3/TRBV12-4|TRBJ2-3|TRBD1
TGTGCCAGCAGTACGACAGGGAGCACAGATACGCAGTATTTT
CASSTTGSTDTQYF
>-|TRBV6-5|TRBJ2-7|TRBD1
TGTGCCAGCAGTACCCGGGACAGGGGCTCAGGCGAGCAGTACTTC
CASSTRDRGSGEQYF
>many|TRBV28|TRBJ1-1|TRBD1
TGTGCCAGCAGTCTCCCCGCGACAGGGTACGCTTTCTTT
CASSLPATGYAFF
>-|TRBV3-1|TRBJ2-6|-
TGTGCCAGCAGCCGAGACAGCTTCTCTGGGGCCAACGTCCTGACTTTC
CASSRDSFSGANVLTF
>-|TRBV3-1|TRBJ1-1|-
TGTGCCAGCAGCCAAGATCTTTATGGGGTGAACACTGAAGCTTTCTTT
CASSQDLYGVNTEAFF
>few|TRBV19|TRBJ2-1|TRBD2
TGTGCCAGTAGTACGGGACTAGCGGGAGCGGGTGAGCAGTTCTTC
CASSTGLAGAGEQFF
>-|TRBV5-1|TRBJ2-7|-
TGCGCCAGCACCGTCGGGGGCGGGGACGAGCAGTACTTC
CASTVGGGDEQYF
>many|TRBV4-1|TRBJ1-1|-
TGCGCCAGCAGCCAAGAGGCCGCGAACACTGAAGCTTTCTTT
CASSQEAANTEAFF
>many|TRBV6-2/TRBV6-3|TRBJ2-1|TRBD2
TGTGCCAGCAGTCCCCATGTAGCGGGAGTAAGTGAGCAGTTCTTC
CASSPHVAGVSEQFF
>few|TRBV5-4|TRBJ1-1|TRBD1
TGTGCCAGCAGCGGGACAGGGAAAGCTTTCTTT
CASSGTGKAFF
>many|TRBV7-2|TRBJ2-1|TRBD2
TGTGCCAGCAGCTTCAGACTAGCGGGAGCCTACAATGAGCAGTTCTTC
CASSFRLAGAYNEQFF